Listed below are T cell receptor beta chains from one sample, sequenced in a study of CD8 T cells in ankylosing spondylitis. Using its own MiXCR run on the 5' RACE reads, TCRdb lists one record per CDR3 protein. The sample lists roughly 230,000 distinct CDR3 sequences; approximately 10% were seen once. Sequences were obtained from blood, either unsorted or a sorted T cell fraction (not recorded which). Source of these receptors: a male donor with ankylosing spondylitis or in good health (not recorded which). CDR3s include the opening cysteine and the closing phenylalanine or tryptophan. D genes are given only for firm matches. Clone size is shown for a subset of rows, as once, few, many or a class of expanded clone.

many,TRBV29-1,TRBJ1-2,.,TGCAGCGTTGGGGAAGCTAACTATGGCTACACCTTC,CSVGEANYGYTF
many,TRBV20-1,TRBJ2-1,TRBD2,TGCAGTGCACCCGGACTAGCGGGAGCCTACAATGAGCAGTTCTTC,CSAPGLAGAYNEQFF
.,TRBV29-1,TRBJ2-1,TRBD2,TGCAGCGTTACGGGACTAGCGGGAGCTTTAGGCCACAATGAGCAGTTCTTC,CSVTGLAGALGHNEQFF
.,TRBV2,TRBJ2-1,.,TGTGCCAGCAGTGCATCGGGAGCGAGGAATGAGCAGTTCTTC,CASSASGARNEQFF
many,TRBV4-2,TRBJ1-1,.,TGTGCCAGCAGCCAGGACCTCTTCAGGGTTTTCTTT,CASSQDLFRVFF
.,TRBV12-1,TRBJ2-1,.,TGTGCCATCTCGACAGGGGGCAACAGGGATGAGCAGTTCTTC,CAISTGGNRDEQFF
few,TRBV2,TRBJ1-2,.,TGTGCCAGCAGTGAAGCGCTTCTGGATGGCTACACCTTC,CASSEALLDGYTF
.,TRBV7-9,TRBJ1-5,.,TGTGCCAGCACCGCGGGCGGAGCTGATCAGCCCCAGCATTTT,CASTAGGADQPQHF
many,TRBV5-1,TRBJ2-1,TRBD2,TGCGCCAGCAGCTTGAAGGAACGGGGCGGGGGAGATGAGCAGTTCTTC,CASSLKERGGGDEQFF
few,TRBV5-1,TRBJ2-1,.,TGCGCCAGCAGCTTAGGTAGCGAGGGGGGCTACAATGAGCAGTTCTTC,CASSLGSEGGYNEQFF
many,TRBV5-1,TRBJ2-7,TRBD1,TGCGCCAGCAGGGTAATGACAGGGTCGGTTTCCTACGAGCAGTACTTC,CASRVMTGSVSYEQYF
.,TRBV5-1,TRBJ1-2,.,TGCGCCAGCAGCTTGGCGGCAGGGTACGGCTACACCTTC,CASSLAAGYGYTF
many,TRBV29-1,TRBJ2-1,.,TGCAGCGTTGATCTTACTAGCAGCCGGTACAATGAGCAGTTCTTC,CSVDLTSSRYNEQFF
once,TRBV20-1,TRBJ2-2,.,TGCAGTGCCGGGGACTCCACCGGGGAGCTGTTTTTT,CSAGDSTGELFF
many,TRBV21-1,TRBJ2-4,.,TGTGCCAGCAGCAGGCAGCATGGGGCCCAAAACATTCAGTACTTC,CASSRQHGAQNIQYF
many,TRBV29-1,TRBJ2-2,.,TGCAGCGCTATTGTCGTCGGCCCGAACACCGGGGAGCTGTTTTTT,CSAIVVGPNTGELFF
many,TRBV24-1,TRBJ2-1,.,TGTGCCACCAGTGCTAGTCGGTACAATGAGCAGTTCTTC,CATSASRYNEQFF
many,TRBV10-3,TRBJ2-1,.,TGTGCCATCAGTATTATTCCGGGACGTTACAATGAGCAGTTCTTC,CAISIIPGRYNEQFF
many,TRBV2,TRBJ2-1,TRBD2,TGTGCCAGCCTACCCGGACTAGCCTACAATGAGCAGTTCTTC,CASLPGLAYNEQFF
few,TRBV20-1,TRBJ2-1,.,TGCAGTGCTAGACCCCCCCTGGGGGGACTCTCCTACAATGAGCAGTTCTTC,CSARPPLGGLSYNEQFF
many,TRBV27,TRBJ2-7,TRBD2,TGTGCCAGCAGTTCCTCTAGCGGGAGCTTCCCCTACGAGCAGTACTTC,CASSSSSGSFPYEQYF
many,TRBV2,TRBJ2-5,.,TGTGCCAGCAGTGAGGGCAGGAGACAAGAGACCCAGTACTTC,CASSEGRRQETQYF
many,TRBV5-1,TRBJ2-1,TRBD2,TGCGCCAGCAGTTTTCCGGGACTAGCGGTAAATGAGCAGTTCTTC,CASSFPGLAVNEQFF
.,TRBV5-6,TRBJ2-3,.,TGTGCCAGCAGCTTGGAGGGAACAAAGACAGATACGCAGTATTTT,CASSLEGTKTDTQYF
many,TRBV27,TRBJ2-7,.,TGTGCCAGCAGTAACCAGGCCAGCTCCTACGAGCAGTACTTC,CASSNQASSYEQYF
many,TRBV29-1,TRBJ2-7,.,TGCAGCGTTCGACGGGGAGCCTACGAGCAGTACTTC,CSVRRGAYEQYF
many,TRBV20-1,TRBJ2-5,TRBD2,TGCAGTGCTAGAGATCGTGCGGGAGTAGTTGGAGAGACCCAGTACTTC,CSARDRAGVVGETQYF
many,TRBV10-3,TRBJ1-2,.,TGTGCCATCAGCTCAGGGGCCCGCCCCAACAACACCTTC,CAISSGARPNNTF
many,TRBV7-2,TRBJ2-1,TRBD1,TGTGCCAGCAGCTCGGACAGGGGGCATTACAATGAGCAGTTCTTC,CASSSDRGHYNEQFF
many,TRBV5-1,TRBJ2-5,.,TGCGCCAGCAGCTTGGTGGCAGTCCAAGAGACCCAGTACTTC,CASSLVAVQETQYF
many,TRBV2,TRBJ1-1,.,TGTGCCAGCAGTGAGAGGGGGGAAGCTTTCTTT,CASSERGEAFF
.,TRBV4-2,TRBJ2-3,.,TGTGCCAGCAGCCAAGAAGGTGGCAGGGTGGGCACAGATACGCAGTATTTT,CASSQEGGRVGTDTQYF
many,TRBV5-6,TRBJ1-1,.,TGTGCCAGCAGCCGCAGAGATATGAACACTGAAGCTTTCTTT,CASSRRDMNTEAFF
few,TRBV12-3/TRBV12-4,TRBJ2-5,TRBD2,TGTGCCAGCAGTTTCCAACTAGCGGGGGCGCTACAAGAGACCCAGTACTTC,CASSFQLAGALQETQYF
many,TRBV11-2,TRBJ1-4,TRBD1,TGTGCCAGCAGCGACACAGGGGGTCATGAAAAACTGTTTTTT,CASSDTGGHEKLFF
.,TRBV12-3/TRBV12-4,TRBJ2-7,.,TGTACCAGCAGTCCCCCACAGGGAATCGAGCAGTACTTC,CTSSPPQGIEQYF
many,TRBV20-1,TRBJ2-7,TRBD2,TGCAGTGCCCCTGGGACTAGCGGGGTTTACGAGCAGTACTTC,CSAPGTSGVYEQYF
.,TRBV27,TRBJ2-2,TRBD1,TGTGCCAGCAGTTTATTAGGGACAGGGGATGCCACCGGGGAGCTGTTTTTT,CASSLLGTGDATGELFF
many,TRBV29-1,TRBJ2-3,.,TGCAGCGTTGATCTGAGGACAGATACGCAGTATTTT,CSVDLRTDTQYF
many,TRBV12-3/TRBV12-4,TRBJ2-7,TRBD2,TGTGCCAGCAGTCCCTGGACTAGCGGGAGCGCCTACGAGCAGTACTTC,CASSPWTSGSAYEQYF
.,TRBV12-3/TRBV12-4,TRBJ2-1,TRBD2,TGTGCCAGCAGGGCCGGGACTAGCTACCTCAATGAGCAGTTCTTC,CASRAGTSYLNEQFF